This paragraph reports one T cell receptor (beta chain). With 1 base clipped from V and 3 bases from J, the junction kept 1 base outside the gene matches. CDR1 is SGHNT and CDR2 is YENEEA in the germline V gene. The CDR3 has 15 residues. The data are from a study of control samples from healthy donors and cancer patients. Some clones are missing from TCRdb's copy, which holds only in-frame ones; the method was immunoSEQ multiplex PCR. The sample consists of around 130,000 clones, 89% of them appearing once. The sequenced material came from PBMCs. The source is a man in his forties or fifties with head and neck cancer. The gene calls are TRBV11-3 and TRBJ2-3; TRBD2 agrees at 10 bases. The CDR3 sequence is CASSLGTSGTDTQYF. In DNA form, the CDR3 reads TGTGCCAGCAGCTTAGGGACTAGCGGTACAGATACGCAGTATTTT.